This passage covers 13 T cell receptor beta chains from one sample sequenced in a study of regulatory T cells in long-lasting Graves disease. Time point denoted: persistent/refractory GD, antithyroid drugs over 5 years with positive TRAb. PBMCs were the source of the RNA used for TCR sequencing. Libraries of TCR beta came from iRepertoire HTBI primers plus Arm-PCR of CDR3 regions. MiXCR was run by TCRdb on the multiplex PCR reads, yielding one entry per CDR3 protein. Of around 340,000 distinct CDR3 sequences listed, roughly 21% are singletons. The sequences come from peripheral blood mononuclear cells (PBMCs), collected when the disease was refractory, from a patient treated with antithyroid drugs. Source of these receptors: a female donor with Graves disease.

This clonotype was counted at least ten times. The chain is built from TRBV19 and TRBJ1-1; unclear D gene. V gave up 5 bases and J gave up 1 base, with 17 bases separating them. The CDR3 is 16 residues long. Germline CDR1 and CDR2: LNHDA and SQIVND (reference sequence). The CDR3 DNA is TGTGCCAGTAGTCCCCTCTGGGCCACTAAGAACACTGAAGCTTTCTTT. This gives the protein CASSPLWATKNTEAFF.

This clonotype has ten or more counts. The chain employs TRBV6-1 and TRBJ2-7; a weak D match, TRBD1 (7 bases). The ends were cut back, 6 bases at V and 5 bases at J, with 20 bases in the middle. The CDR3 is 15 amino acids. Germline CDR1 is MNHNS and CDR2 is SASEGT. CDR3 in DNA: TGTGCCAGCAGGGTAGGGGGCTTAAGGGGGGACGAGCAGTACTTC. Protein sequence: CASRVGGLRGDEQYF.

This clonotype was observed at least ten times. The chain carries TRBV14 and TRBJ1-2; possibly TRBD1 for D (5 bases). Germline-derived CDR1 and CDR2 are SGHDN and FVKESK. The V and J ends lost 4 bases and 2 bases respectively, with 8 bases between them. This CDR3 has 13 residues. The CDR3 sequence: CASSRDQNYGYTF. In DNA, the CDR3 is TGTGCCAGCAGCCGGGACCAAAACTATGGCTACACCTTC.

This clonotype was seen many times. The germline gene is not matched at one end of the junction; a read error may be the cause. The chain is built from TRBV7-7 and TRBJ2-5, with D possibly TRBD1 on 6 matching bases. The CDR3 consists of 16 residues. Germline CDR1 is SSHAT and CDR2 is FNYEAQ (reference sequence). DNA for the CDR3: TGTGCTAGCAGCTTAGGGGTGGGGGCCTTTCAAGAGACCCAGTACTTC. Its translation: CASSLGVGAFQETQYF.

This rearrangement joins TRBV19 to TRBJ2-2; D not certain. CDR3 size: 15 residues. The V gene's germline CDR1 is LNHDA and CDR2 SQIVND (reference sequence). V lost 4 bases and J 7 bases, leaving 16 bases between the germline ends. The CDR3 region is CASSRGWTSGGELFF. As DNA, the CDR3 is TGTGCCAGTAGTAGGGGATGGACGTCGGGCGGGGAGCTGTTTTTT. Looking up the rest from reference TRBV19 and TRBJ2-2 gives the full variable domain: DGGITQSPKYLFRKEGQNVTLSCEQNLNHDAMYWYRQDPGQGLRLIYYSQIVNDFQKGDIAEGYSVSREKKESFPLTVTSAQKNPTAFYLCASSRGWTSGGELFFGEGSRLTVL.

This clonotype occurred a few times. The CDR3 loop is CASSLTGAGRKTTDTQYF. The DNA of the CDR3 is TGTGCCAGCAGCTTAACTGGGGCGGGTCGTAAAACCACAGATACGCAGTATTTT. The genes are TRBV7-3 and TRBJ2-3, with D possibly being TRBD1 or TRBD2 (5 bases each). The germline V and J ends were trimmed by 0 bases and 2 bases, with 18 bases remaining between them. Per germline, CDR1 SGHTA and CDR2 FQGTGA. The length of the CDR3 is 18 residues.

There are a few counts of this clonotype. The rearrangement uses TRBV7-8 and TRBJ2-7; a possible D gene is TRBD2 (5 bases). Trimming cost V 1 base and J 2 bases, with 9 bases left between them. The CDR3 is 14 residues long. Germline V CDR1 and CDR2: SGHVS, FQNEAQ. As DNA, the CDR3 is TGTGCCAGCAGCTTAGGAGGGTACCCCTACGAGCAGTACTTC. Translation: CASSLGGYPYEQYF. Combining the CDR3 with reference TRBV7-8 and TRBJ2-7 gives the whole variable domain GAGVSQSPRYKVAKRGQDVALRCDPISGHVSLFWYQQALGQGPEFLTYFQNEAQLDKSGLPSDRFFAERPEGSVSTLKIQRTQQEDSAVYLCASSLGGYPYEQYFGPGTRLTVT.

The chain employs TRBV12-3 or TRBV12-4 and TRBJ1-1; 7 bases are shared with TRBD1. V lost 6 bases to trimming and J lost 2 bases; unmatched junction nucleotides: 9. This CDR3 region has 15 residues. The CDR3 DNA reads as TGTGCCAGCAGCCCGCCCGGACAGGTCAACACTGAAGCTTTCTTT. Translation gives CASSPPGQVNTEAFF.

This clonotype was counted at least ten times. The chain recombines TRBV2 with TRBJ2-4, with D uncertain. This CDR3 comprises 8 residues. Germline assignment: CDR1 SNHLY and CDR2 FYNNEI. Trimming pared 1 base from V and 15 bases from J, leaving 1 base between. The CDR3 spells CASSEGYF. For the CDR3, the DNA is TGTGCCAGCAGTGAAGGGTACTTC.

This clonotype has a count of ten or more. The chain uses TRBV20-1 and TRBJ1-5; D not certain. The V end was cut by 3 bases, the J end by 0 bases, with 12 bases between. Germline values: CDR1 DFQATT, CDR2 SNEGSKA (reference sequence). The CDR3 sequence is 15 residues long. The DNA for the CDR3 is TGCAGTGCTAGTACAACGGACCCTAGCAATCAGCCCCAGCATTTT. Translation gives CSASTTDPSNQPQHF.

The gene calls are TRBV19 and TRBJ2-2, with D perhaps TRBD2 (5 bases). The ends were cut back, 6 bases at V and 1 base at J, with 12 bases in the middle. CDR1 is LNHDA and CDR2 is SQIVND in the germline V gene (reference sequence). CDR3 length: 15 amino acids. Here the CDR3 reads CASSHGVENTGELFF. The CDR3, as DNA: TGTGCCAGTAGCCACGGGGTAGAGAACACCGGGGAGCTGTTTTTT.

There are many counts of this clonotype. CDR3 amino acids: CASSQTGPEGTFF. CDR3 sequence (DNA): TGTGCCAGCAGCCAAACAGGGCCCGAGGGGACTTTCTTT. The chain combines TRBV11-1 with TRBJ1-1; a possible D gene is TRBD1 (6 bases). This CDR3 comprises 13 residues. V lost 5 bases and J lost 12, with 19 bases in between. Germline V gives CDR1 SGHAT, CDR2 FQDESV (reference sequence).

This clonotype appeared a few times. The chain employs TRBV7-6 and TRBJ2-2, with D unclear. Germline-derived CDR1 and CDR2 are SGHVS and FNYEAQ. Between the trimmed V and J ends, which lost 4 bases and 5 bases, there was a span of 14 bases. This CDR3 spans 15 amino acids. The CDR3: CASSSYLGRTGELFF. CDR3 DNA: TGTGCCAGCAGCTCGTATTTGGGTCGGACCGGGGAGCTGTTTTTT. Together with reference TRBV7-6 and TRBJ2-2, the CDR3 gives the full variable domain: GAGVSQSPRYKVTKRGQDVALRCDPISGHVSLYWYRQALGQGPEFLTYFNYEAQQDKSGLPNDRFSAERPEGSISTLTIQRTEQRDSAMYRCASSSYLGRTGELFFGEGSRLTVL.